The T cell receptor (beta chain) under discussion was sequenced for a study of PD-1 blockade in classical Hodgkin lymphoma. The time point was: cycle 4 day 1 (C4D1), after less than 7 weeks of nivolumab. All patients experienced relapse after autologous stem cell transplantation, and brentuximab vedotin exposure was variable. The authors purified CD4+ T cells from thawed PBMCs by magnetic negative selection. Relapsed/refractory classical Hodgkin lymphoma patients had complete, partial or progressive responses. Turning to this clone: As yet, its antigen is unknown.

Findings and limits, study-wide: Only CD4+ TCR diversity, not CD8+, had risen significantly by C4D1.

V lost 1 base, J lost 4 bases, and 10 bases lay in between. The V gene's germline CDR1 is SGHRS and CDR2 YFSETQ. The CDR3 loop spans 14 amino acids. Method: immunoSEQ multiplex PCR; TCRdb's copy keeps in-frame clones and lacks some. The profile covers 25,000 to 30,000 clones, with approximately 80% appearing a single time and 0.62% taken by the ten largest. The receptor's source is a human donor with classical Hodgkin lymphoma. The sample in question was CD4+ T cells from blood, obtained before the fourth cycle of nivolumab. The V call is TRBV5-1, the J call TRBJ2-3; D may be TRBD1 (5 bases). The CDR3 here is CASSLTRVADTQYF. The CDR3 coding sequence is TGCGCCAGCAGCTTGACCAGGGTCGCAGATACGCAGTATTTT.